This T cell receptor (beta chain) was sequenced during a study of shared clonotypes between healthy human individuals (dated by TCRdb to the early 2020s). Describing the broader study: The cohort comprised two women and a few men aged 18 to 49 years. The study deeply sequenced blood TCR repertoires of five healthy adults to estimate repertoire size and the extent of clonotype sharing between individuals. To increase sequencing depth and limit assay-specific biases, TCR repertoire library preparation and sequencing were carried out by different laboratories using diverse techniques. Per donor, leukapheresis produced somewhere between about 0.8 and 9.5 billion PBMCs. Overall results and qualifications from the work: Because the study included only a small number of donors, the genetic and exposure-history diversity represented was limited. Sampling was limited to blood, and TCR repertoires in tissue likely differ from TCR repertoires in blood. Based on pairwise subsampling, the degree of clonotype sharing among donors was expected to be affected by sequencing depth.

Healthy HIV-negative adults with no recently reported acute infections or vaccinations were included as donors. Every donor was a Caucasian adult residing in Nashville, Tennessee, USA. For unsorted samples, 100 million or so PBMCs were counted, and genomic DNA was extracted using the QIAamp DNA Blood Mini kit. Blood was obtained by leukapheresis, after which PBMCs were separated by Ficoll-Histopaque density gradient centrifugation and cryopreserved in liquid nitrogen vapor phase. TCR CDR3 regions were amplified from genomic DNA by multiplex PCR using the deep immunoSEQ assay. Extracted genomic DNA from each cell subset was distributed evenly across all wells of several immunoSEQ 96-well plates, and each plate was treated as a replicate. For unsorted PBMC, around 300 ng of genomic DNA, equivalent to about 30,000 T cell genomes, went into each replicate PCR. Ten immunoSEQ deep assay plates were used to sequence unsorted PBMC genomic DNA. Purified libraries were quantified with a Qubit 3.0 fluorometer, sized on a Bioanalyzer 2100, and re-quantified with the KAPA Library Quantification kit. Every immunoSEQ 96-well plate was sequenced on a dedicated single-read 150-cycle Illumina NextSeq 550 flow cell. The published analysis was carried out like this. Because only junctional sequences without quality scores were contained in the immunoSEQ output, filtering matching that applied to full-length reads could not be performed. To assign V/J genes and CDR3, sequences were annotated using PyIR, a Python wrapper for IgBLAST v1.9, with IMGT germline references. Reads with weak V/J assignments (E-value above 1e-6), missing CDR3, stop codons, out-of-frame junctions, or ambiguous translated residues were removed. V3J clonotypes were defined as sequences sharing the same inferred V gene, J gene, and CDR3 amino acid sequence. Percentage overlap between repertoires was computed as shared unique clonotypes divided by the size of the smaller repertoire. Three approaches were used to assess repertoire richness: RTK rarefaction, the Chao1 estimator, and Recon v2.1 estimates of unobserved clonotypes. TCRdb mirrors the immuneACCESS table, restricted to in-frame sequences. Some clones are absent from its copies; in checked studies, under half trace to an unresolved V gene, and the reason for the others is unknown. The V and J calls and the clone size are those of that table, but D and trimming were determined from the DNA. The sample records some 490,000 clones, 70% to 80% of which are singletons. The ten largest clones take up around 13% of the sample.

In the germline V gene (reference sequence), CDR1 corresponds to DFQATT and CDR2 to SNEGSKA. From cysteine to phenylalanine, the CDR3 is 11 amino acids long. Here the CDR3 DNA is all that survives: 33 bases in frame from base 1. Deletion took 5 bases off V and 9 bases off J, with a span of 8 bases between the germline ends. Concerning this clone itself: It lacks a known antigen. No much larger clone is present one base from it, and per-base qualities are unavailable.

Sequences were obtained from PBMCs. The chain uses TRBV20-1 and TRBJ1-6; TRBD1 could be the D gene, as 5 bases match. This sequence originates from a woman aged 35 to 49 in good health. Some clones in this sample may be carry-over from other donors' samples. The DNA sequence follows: TGCAGTGCTGGGAGGGGTTCACCCCTCCACTTT. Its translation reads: CSAGRGSPLHF.